A single sample is the source of the 13 T cell receptor beta chains below, sequenced in a study of vaccination effects on CD4 cells after COVID-19. The culture ran for approximately nine days before CD4+ T cells were isolated. Participants were given two doses of BNT162b2 or mRNA-1273 vaccine. Antigens of these TCRs are unknown. Some clones are missing from TCRdb's copy, which holds only in-frame ones; the method was immunoSEQ multiplex PCR. Of just under 75,000 clones in the sample, less than 75% were seen once. This material consisted of CD4+ T cells from PBMCs cultured without peptide, taken after COVID-19 vaccination. The source of these receptors is a human donor who received a COVID-19 vaccine.

This clone was observed a few times. The chain has TRBV25-1 and TRBJ1-2, with 7 positions matching TRBD1. Germline loops: CDR1 MGHDK, CDR2 SYGVNS. The CDR3 is 15 residues long. V lost 4 bases and J lost 4; bases outside the gene matches: 9. CDR3 loop: CASSALTGAGYGYTF. The CDR3 DNA sequence: TGTGCCAGCAGTGCCCTCACAGGGGCCGGCTATGGCTACACCTTC.

The chain employs TRBV18 and TRBJ1-2; 10 bases are a match to TRBD1. CDR1 KGHSH and CDR2 LQKENI come from the germline V gene. This CDR3 is built from 14 residues. The V segment lost 5 bases and the J segment 3 bases; nucleotides outside the gene matches: 3. The CDR3 protein is CASSAGTGDYGYTF. CDR3 DNA sequence: TGTGCCAGCTCAGCCGGGACAGGGGACTATGGCTACACCTTC.

This chain joins TRBV10-2 and TRBJ2-5; D is perhaps TRBD2 (5 bases). Germline-derived CDR1 and CDR2 are WSHSY and SAAADI. CDR3 size: 12 residues. Trimming stripped 4 bases from V and 8 bases from J, with 11 bases between. CDR3 sequence: CASSVREGTQYF. The CDR3 DNA reads TGCGCCAGCAGTGTACGTGAGGGAACCCAGTACTTC.

This chain connects TRBV4-3 to TRBJ1-2; tentative D call: TRBD1 (5 bases). CDR3 size: 14 residues. CDR1 LGHNA and CDR2 YSLEER come from the germline V gene. Trimming removed 0 bases from V and 8 bases from J, with 13 bases in between. The CDR3 bases are TGCGCCAGCAGCCAAGATTTCCAGGGCACCGGCTACACCTTC. This translates into CASSQDFQGTGYTF.

The rearrangement uses TRBV18 and TRBJ2-2; D uncertain. CDR1 is KGHSH and CDR2 is LQKENI in the germline V gene. The CDR3 extends over 15 amino acids. Trimming stripped 1 base from V and 0 bases from J, with 6 bases between. The CDR3 DNA sequence: TGTGCCAGCTCACCACACCAGGCGAACACCGGGGAGCTGTTTTTT. Translated: CASSPHQANTGELFF. Together with reference TRBV18 and TRBJ2-2, the CDR3 gives the full variable domain: NAGVMQNPRHLVRRRGQEARLRCSPMKGHSHVYWYRQLPEEGLKFMVYLQKENIIDESGMPKERFSAEFPKEGPSILRIQQVVRGDSAAYFCASSPHQANTGELFFGEGSRLTVL.

V is TRBV2 and J is TRBJ1-1; D might be TRBD1 (5 bases). The CDR3 extends over 16 amino acids. Germline-derived CDR1 and CDR2 are SNHLY and FYNNEI. V gave up 10 bases and J gave up 1 base, with 22 bases separating them. CDR3 in DNA: TGTGCCACCTCAAGTGGCCCCGGCAGGGCGAACACTGAAGCTTTCTTT. Its translation is CATSSGPGRANTEAFF.

This chain connects TRBV10-3 to TRBJ2-1; the D gene is possibly TRBD2 (6 bases). CDR1 and CDR2 (germline): ENHRY, SYGVKD. This CDR3 contains 12 residues. V lost 8 bases, J lost 5 bases, and 10 bases lay in between. In nucleotides, the CDR3 is TGTGCCATCCAAGGCGGGAACAATGAGCAGTTCTTC. Amino acids: CAIQGGNNEQFF.

V gene TRBV5-1 combines with J gene TRBJ1-2; 10 bases agree with TRBD1. The CDR3 contains 14 residues. The germline gives CDR1 SGHRS, CDR2 YFSETQ. V was pared by 3 bases and J by 6 bases, with 5 bases of the junction left unmatched. Here the CDR3 reads CASSSAGTGDGYTF. The CDR3 nucleotides are TGCGCCAGCAGCTCTGCCGGGACAGGGGATGGCTACACCTTC.

This chain uses TRBV6-6 with TRBJ2-2; possible D gene TRBD1, 7 bases. The CDR3 runs 16 residues. V was shortened by 5 bases and J by 1 base, with 14 bases between the two germline ends. CDR1 MNHNY and CDR2 SVGAGI come from the germline V gene (reference sequence). CDR3 nucleotides: TGTGCCAGCAGTACCCAGGGGGGCGGGAACACCGGGGAGCTGTTTTTT. As protein: CASSTQGGGNTGELFF.

The CDR3 sequence is CASSLVGTRGDTEAFF. The DNA for the CDR3 is TGCGCCAGCAGCTTGGTGGGAACCAGGGGGGACACTGAAGCTTTCTTT. V and J are TRBV5-1 and TRBJ1-1, with 7 bases that match TRBD1. This CDR3 has 16 residues. Trimming cost V 0 bases and J 3 bases; bases outside gene matches: 8. Germline CDR1 reads SGHRS; CDR2 reads YFSETQ.

The rearrangement joins TRBV30 to TRBJ1-3; D not certain. The CDR3 is made up of 13 amino acids. CDR1 is GTSNPN, CDR2 SVGIG, per germline (reference sequence). V was pared by 7 bases and J by 2 bases, with 12 bases between. The CDR3 is CASTSRAGNTIYF. The CDR3 region has the DNA TGTGCCTCCACGTCAAGAGCTGGAAACACCATATATTTT.

The V and J genes are TRBV9 and TRBJ1-6; no clear D. With 0 bases removed from V and 4 bases from J, the gap between germline ends came to 11 bases. From germline, CDR1 is SGDLS and CDR2 YYNGEE. The length of the CDR3 is 16 residues. CDR3 protein: CASSVEGSKYNSPLHF. CDR3 coding DNA: TGTGCCAGCAGCGTAGAGGGCAGCAAGTATAATTCACCCCTCCACTTT.

V is TRBV18 and J is TRBJ1-2, with 10 bases matching TRBD1. The CDR3 loop spans 12 amino acids. Germline values: CDR1 KGHSH, CDR2 LQKENI. V was pared by 5 bases and J by 12 bases, with 6 bases of the junction left unmatched. DNA of the CDR3: TGTGCCAGCTCATCGGACAGGGGGGAAAACACCTTC. Protein sequence: CASSSDRGENTF.